This T cell receptor beta chain was identified in a study of untreated major depressive disorder. CDR3 length: 14 amino acids. The V end was cut by 5 bases, the J end by 6 bases, with 17 bases between. Germline V gene data show CDR1 as MNHEY and CDR2 as SVGAGI. Only in-frame clones appear in the TCRdb table, and some are missing; sequencing was by immunoSEQ multiplex PCR. The data contain about 19,000 clones, approximately 92% of them singletons. Each depressed patient was pairwise matched to a non-depressed control for sex, age, current smoking status and body mass index. Typically 90% to 95% of enriched cells were CD4+. A note on this clone: Its antigen is unknown.

Regarding the study as a whole: A comparatively small sample limits the generalizability of these findings. Compared with controls, depressed patients showed more TRBV05-01 (Vbeta 5.1) usage in CD4+ T cells. Only three preselected Vbeta families were compared in sequencing.

V is TRBV6-5 and J is TRBJ2-7; TRBD1 is a possible D gene (6 bases). This clonotype was obtained from a woman between 40 and 55 years old with major depressive disorder. The sequenced material came from CD4+ T cells from PBMCs. CDR3 in DNA: TGTGCCAGCAGTCCCCAGGGGACCCTTGGCGAGCAGTACGTC. It translates to CASSPQGTLGEQYV.